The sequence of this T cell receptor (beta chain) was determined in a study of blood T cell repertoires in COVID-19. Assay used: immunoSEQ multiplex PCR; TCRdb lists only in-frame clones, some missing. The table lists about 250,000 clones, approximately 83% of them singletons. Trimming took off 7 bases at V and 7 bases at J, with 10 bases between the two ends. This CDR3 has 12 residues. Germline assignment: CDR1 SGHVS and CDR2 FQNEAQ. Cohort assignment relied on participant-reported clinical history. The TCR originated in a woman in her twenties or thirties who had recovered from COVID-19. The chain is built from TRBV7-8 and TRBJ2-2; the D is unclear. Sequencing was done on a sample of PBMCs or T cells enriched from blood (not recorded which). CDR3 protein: CASTQSYGELFF. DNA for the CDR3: TGTGCCAGCACCCAGTCATACGGGGAGCTGTTTTTT. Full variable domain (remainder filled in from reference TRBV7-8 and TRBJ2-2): GAGVSQSPRYKVAKRGQDVALRCDPISGHVSLFWYQQALGQGPEFLTYFQNEAQLDKSGLPSDRFFAERPEGSVSTLKIQRTQQEDSAVYLCASTQSYGELFFGEGSRLTVL.